The rows below give T cell receptor beta chains drawn from one sample of a study of PD-1 blockade in classical Hodgkin lymphoma. The assay was immunoSEQ multiplex PCR, and TCRdb's table has in-frame clones only and misses some. The sample has 40,000 or so clones; 85% to 90% are singletons. The specimen comprised peripheral blood mononuclear cells (PBMCs), sampled before the second cycle of nivolumab. These receptors all come from a human donor with classical Hodgkin lymphoma. The CDR3 runs from the conserved cysteine through the conserved F or W. A D gene is named only where the DNA matches it firmly. For some rows the clone size is stated as once, few or many, or as a class when expanded; others skip it.

TRBV7-3	TRBD1	NA	TRBJ1-1	TGTGCCAGCAGCTTAGACAGGGGCTCGACTGAAGCTTTCTTT	CASSLDRGSTEAFF
TRBV6-1	NA	NA	TRBJ2-7	TGTGCCAGCAGTGCGACAGGCACCTACGAGCAGTACTTC	CASSATGTYEQYF
TRBV7-8	NA	NA	TRBJ1-1	TGTGCCAGCAGCTTATTGGCTTCTGGAGGGTGGAGCACTGAAGCTTTCTTT	CASSLLASGGWSTEAFF
TRBV12-2	NA	NA	TRBJ1-1	TGTGCAAGTCGCTTAGTTGGGGTGGCAGGGTTTATGAACACTGAAGCTTTCTTT	CASRLVGVAGFMNTEAFF
TRBV13	NA	NA	TRBJ1-1	TGTGCCAGCAGCTTATGGGCGAACACTGAAGCTTTCTTT	CASSLWANTEAFF
TRBV4-1	TRBD1	NA	TRBJ1-2	TGCGCCAGCAGCCATGGTACCGGGACAGGGGGTTCATCTAACTATGGCTACACCTTC	CASSHGTGTGGSSNYGYTF
TRBV10-1	TRBD2	NA	TRBJ2-3	TGCGCCAGAGAGACTAGCGGGAGCGTCACAGATACGCAGTATTTT	CARETSGSVTDTQYF
TRBV9	NA	NA	TRBJ2-3	TGTGCCAGCAGCGTAGCGGAGGATACGCAGTATTTT	CASSVAEDTQYF
TRBV29-1	NA	NA	TRBJ1-1	TGCAGCGTCGCTCGGCATGAAGCTTTCTTT	CSVARHEAFF
TRBV19	NA	NA	TRBJ1-2	TGTGCCAGTACCGAGGACAGATCCTCTTATGGCTACACCTTC	CASTEDRSSYGYTF
TRBV5-1	TRBD2	NA	TRBJ2-5	TGCGCCAGCAGCGAGCCGGGGGGAAAAGAGACCCAGTACTTC	CASSEPGGKETQYF
TRBV9	TRBD2	NA	TRBJ2-5	TGTGCCAGCAGCGGAAAACTAGCGGGGGGTCAAGAGACCCAGTACTTC	CASSGKLAGGQETQYF
TRBV19	TRBD2	NA	TRBJ2-3	TGTGCCAGTAAAGCGGGGGGTCAGACAGATACGCAGTATTTT	CASKAGGQTDTQYF
TRBV15	NA	NA	TRBJ1-2	TGTGCCACCAGCAGAGATCTCGGGGGTAATGGCTACACCTTC	CATSRDLGGNGYTF
TRBV27	NA	NA	TRBJ2-7	TGTGCCAGCAGCCCTCTCAGCGGGCAGGGGGGAAACGGGGAGCAGTACTTC	CASSPLSGQGGNGEQYF
TRBV7-6	NA	NA	TRBJ2-7	TGTGCCAGCAGCTTAGCGGGCAGCCCCTACGAGCAGTACTTC	CASSLAGSPYEQYF
TRBV9	TRBD2	NA	TRBJ2-1	TGTGCCAGCAGCGCGGGGACTAGCGGGTACAATGAGCAGTTCTTC	CASSAGTSGYNEQFF
TRBV5-4	TRBD2	few	TRBJ2-3	TGTGCCAGCAGCTGGTCGGTTGCGGGGGGGAGAGGCACAGATACGCAGTATTTT	CASSWSVAGGRGTDTQYF
TRBV9	NA	few	TRBJ2-5	TGTGCCAGCAGCATAGACAGTCAAGAGACCCAGTACTTC	CASSIDSQETQYF
TRBV9	TRBD2	NA	TRBJ2-3	TGTGCCAGCAGCGTAGACGCGGGGCCTAGGACTAGCGGGGGCACAGATACGCAGTATTTT	CASSVDAGPRTSGGTDTQYF
TRBV6-1	NA	NA	TRBJ2-2	TGTGCCAGCAGTGAAAGGGCCACCGGCGGGGAGCTGTTTTTT	CASSERATGGELFF
TRBV6-6	NA	NA	TRBJ2-3	TGTGCCAGCAGACCCGGTTCGGATACGCAGTATTTT	CASRPGSDTQYF
TRBV7-9	NA	NA	TRBJ1-5	TGTGCCAGCAGCAACACCGGGAGCGTCAATCAGCCCCAGCATTTT	CASSNTGSVNQPQHF
TRBV25-1	NA	NA	TRBJ2-5	TGTGCCAGCAGTCTCCTAGACCGGGGGGAGACCCAGTACTTC	CASSLLDRGETQYF
TRBV6-4	TRBD1	NA	TRBJ2-1	TGTGCCAGCAGTGACTCAGGACAGGGGGCAGATGAGCAGTTCTTC	CASSDSGQGADEQFF
TRBV9	NA	NA	TRBJ2-1	TGTGCCAGCAGCCCCCTAATGGGGGGAAGTGGTGAGCAGTTCTTC	CASSPLMGGSGEQFF
TRBV13	TRBD1	NA	TRBJ2-2	TGTGCCAGCAGAGGAACAGGGGGCGACGGGGAGCTGTTTTTT	CASRGTGGDGELFF
TRBV28	NA	NA	TRBJ2-5	TGTGCCAGCAGTAGGGGGGACTCCCACCGAGAGACCCAGTACTTC	CASSRGDSHRETQYF
TRBV7-9	TRBD1	NA	TRBJ2-7	TGTGCCAGCAGCATTCAGGGGGCTCTCTACGAGCAGTACTTC	CASSIQGALYEQYF
TRBV6-5	NA	NA	TRBJ1-1	TGTGCCAGCAGTTTCGGGGGTGGGACTGAAGCTTTCTTT	CASSFGGGTEAFF
TRBV4-2	NA	NA	TRBJ1-1	TGTGCCAGCAGTGGCTTGGAGGGCAACGCTGAAGCTTTCTTT	CASSGLEGNAEAFF
TRBV27	TRBD2	NA	TRBJ2-7	TGTGCCAGCAGTTACTCGGCGGGAGGGTACTACGAGCAGTACTTC	CASSYSAGGYYEQYF
TRBV5-1	NA	NA	TRBJ1-1	TGCGCCAGCAGCTTGGGGGCCCTGGGGGACACTGAAGCTTTCTTT	CASSLGALGDTEAFF
TRBV19	TRBD1	NA	TRBJ1-4	TGTGCCAGTAGTATCATCGGACAGGGAGGCGAAAAACTGTTTTTT	CASSIIGQGGEKLFF
TRBV5-1	TRBD2	NA	TRBJ2-3	TGCGCCAGCAGCTTTGGGCTAGCGGGGCCCACAGATACGCAGTATTTT	CASSFGLAGPTDTQYF
TRBV18	NA	NA	TRBJ2-1	TGTGCCAGCTCAGCCCAACAGGGTGCGATCTCCTACAATGAGCAGTTCTTC	CASSAQQGAISYNEQFF
TRBV7-2	TRBD2	NA	TRBJ2-1	TGTGCCAGCAGACTAGCGACAACTAGGTCCTACAATGAGCAGTTCTTC	CASRLATTRSYNEQFF
TRBV5-1	TRBD1	few	TRBJ2-3	TGCGCCAGCAGCGTGGACAGGGATACGCAGTATTTT	CASSVDRDTQYF
TRBV5-1	TRBD2	NA	TRBJ2-7	TGCGCCAGCGCCAACCCGGGGGGCTACGAGCAGTACTTC	CASANPGGYEQYF
TRBV10-3	NA	NA	TRBJ1-6	TGTGCCATGCGGGAGGGAGGTAATTCACCCCTCCACTTT	CAMREGGNSPLHF
TRBV27	NA	NA	TRBJ1-6	TGTGCCAGCAGTTCACACCTTTATAATTCACCCCTCCACTTT	CASSSHLYNSPLHF
TRBV7-2	NA	NA	TRBJ2-5	TGTGCCAGCAGCTTTAGCAGGGGCGAAGAGACCCAGTACTTC	CASSFSRGEETQYF
TRBV7-8	NA	NA	TRBJ2-5	TGTGCCAGCGGGGTCGCTGAGACCCAGTACTTC	CASGVAETQYF
TRBV6-4	NA	NA	TRBJ1-1	TGTGCCAGCAGCCAGGGTCCGAACACTGAAGCTTTCTTT	CASSQGPNTEAFF
TRBV29-1	TRBD2	NA	TRBJ2-1	TGCAGCGTCGCGGGGACTAGCGGCTCCTACAATGAGCAGTTCTTC	CSVAGTSGSYNEQFF
TRBV27	NA	NA	TRBJ2-2	TGTGCCAGCAGTCCATACACCGGGGAGCTGTTTTTT	CASSPYTGELFF